This T cell receptor beta chain was recovered during a study of regulatory T cells in long-lasting Graves disease. The study, taken as a whole, reports: Because few samples were included, accuracy may have been lower. Among the persistent patients, fewer than 3,000 public clonotypes were shared, more than the approximately 960 shared among new patients. The study examined only peripheral blood, not thyroid tissue.

The CDR3 has 17 residues. CDR1 MGHRA and CDR2 YSYEKL come from the germline V gene. Trimming took 3 bases from V and 9 from J, leaving 23 bases between them. Time point indicated: newly diagnosed GD, antithyroid drugs for less than 3 months. PBMC RNA served as the TCR library source. Clinicians diagnosed Graves' disease using American Thyroid Association guidelines. This clonotype was seen many times. Antigen unknown. Researchers made TCR beta libraries by using iRepertoire HTBI primers and running Arm-PCR on CDR3 regions. TCRdb re-derived calls from the multiplex PCR reads in MiXCR, one entry per CDR3 protein. This table holds 200,000 to 250,000 distinct CDR3 sequences, around 21% found once.

This TCR came from a female donor with Graves disease. V usage is TRBV4-1 and J usage is TRBJ1-4; D gene ambiguous. Sequenced here: peripheral blood mononuclear cells (PBMCs), sampled at new diagnosis, from a patient treated with antithyroid drugs. CDR3 DNA: TGCGCCAGCAGCCAGCCCGCGAGGACGCGTTCCGACAAAAAACTGTTTTTT. Translating gives CASSQPARTRSDKKLFF.